The TCR beta chain described here comes from a study of vaccination and CD4 T cells after COVID-19. Background on the study: Convalescent patients gave post-COVID blood a median approximately 100 days post-diagnosis, range 35 to 161. Stimulation used overlapping spike peptides from SARS-CoV-2, HCoV-NL63, HCoV-OC43 and HCoV-229E.

The treatment is: approximately nine-day PBMC culture with coronavirus spike peptide pools or control peptides (ViraFEST assay). From the unexposed donor, CD4+ T cells were collected ahead of the COVID-19 pandemic (2011-2018). Following expansion of antigen-specific T cells with peptide pools, ViraFEST then sequenced TCRs. Fresh medium (containing IL-2) replaced half the medium on days 3 and 7. A word on this clonotype: The antigen remains undetermined.

The CDR3 is 14 amino acids. The V gene end was trimmed by 4 bases and the J gene end by 7 bases; junction bases not matched to a gene: 5. Researchers used the Oncomine TCR Beta short-read assay to sequence DNA from cultured CD4+ T cells. Researchers extracted genomic DNA from CD4+ T cells that had been cultured. Via MiXCR, TCRdb re-called the PCR reads, giving one row per CDR3 protein. The repertoire holds 9,000 to 10,000 distinct CDR3 sequences, with under 30% as singletons. The rearrangement uses TRBV12-3 or TRBV12-4 and TRBJ1-5, with 9 bases matching TRBD1. Sample: CD4+ T cells from blood, cultured in vitro. The clonotype was recovered from a human donor in good health. CDR3 sequence reads: CASSSDRGGQPQHF. As DNA, the CDR3 is TGTGCCAGCAGTTCGGACAGGGGAGGGCAGCCCCAGCATTTT.